A single sample is the source of the 3 T cell receptor beta chains below, sequenced in a study of Ad26.COV2.S vaccination and SARS-CoV-2 variants. The treatment here: some 19 received Ad26.COV2.S at low or high dose, single or two shots; several received placebo; per-sample allocation not given. Collection of samples fell on day 63 after the first vaccine or placebo injection. Profiled with immunoSEQ multiplex PCR; TCRdb holds only in-frame clones, not every one. The sample lists nearly 400,000 clones, about 89% occurring once. Here the sequenced sample was peripheral blood, taken in a trial of Ad26.COV2.S vaccine versus placebo. The source is a person between 18 and 60 years old who received the Ad26.COV2.S COVID-19 vaccine or a placebo.

The chain uses TRBV11-2 and TRBJ2-7; no clear D. V lost 3 bases and J lost 0, with 9 bases in between. CDR3 length equals 14 residues. Germline assignment: CDR1 SGHAT and CDR2 FQNNGV. CDR3 residues: CASSFSGYSYEQYF. The CDR3 DNA reads as TGTGCCAGCAGCTTCTCCGGGTACTCCTACGAGCAGTACTTC. Looking up the rest from reference TRBV11-2 and TRBJ2-7 gives the full variable domain: EAGVAQSPRYKIIEKRQSVAFWCNPISGHATLYWYQQILGQGPKLLIQFQNNGVVDDSQLPKDRFSAERLKGVDSTLKIQPAKLEDSAVYLCASSFSGYSYEQYFGPGTRLTVT.

This clone was seen more than once but under ten times. Other DNA sequences in the sample encode the same CDR3. J is TRBJ1-5 and V is TRBV6-5; D remains unclear. The CDR3 runs to 13 residues. Germline CDR1 and CDR2: MNHEY and SVGAGI. V lost 6 bases, J lost 0 bases, and 6 bases lay in between. The DNA of the CDR3 is TGTGCCAGCAGCCGCGTTAGCAATCAGCCCCAGCATTTT. It translates to CASSRVSNQPQHF.

V usage is TRBV30 and J usage is TRBJ2-7, with 12 positions matching TRBD2. Germline CDR1 reads GTSNPN; CDR2 reads SVGIG (reference sequence). The length of the CDR3 is 21 residues. With 0 bases clipped from V and 6 bases from J, the junction kept 24 bases outside the gene matches. The CDR3: CAWSVLRVVASGRATGGEQYF. CDR3 coding DNA: TGTGCCTGGAGTGTACTCAGGGTGGTGGCTAGCGGGAGGGCCACCGGGGGCGAGCAGTACTTC.